Presented here are 7 T cell receptor beta chains from one specimen sequenced in a study of blood T cells in healthy people across ages. Using a J-beta primer mix together with a sample-barcoded 5' primer, a second PCR was run for roughly 6 to 11 cycles. MiXCR, run by TCRdb on the 5' RACE reads, gives a single entry per CDR3 protein. The sample has about 800,000 distinct CDR3 sequences; roughly 60% are singletons. Sequenced: blood. These TCRs come from a man aged 25-45 years in good health.

The V call is TRBV4-3, the J call TRBJ1-1, with 7 bases fitting TRBD1. Trimming cost V 3 bases and J 0 bases; bases outside gene matches: 4. Germline lookup yields CDR1 LGHNA and CDR2 YSLEER. The CDR3 has 15 residues. The CDR3 here is CASSQPGQLNTEAFF. CDR3 coding DNA: TGCGCCAGCAGCCAGCCGGGACAGCTGAACACTGAAGCTTTCTTT.

V and J are TRBV19 and TRBJ1-2, with D tentatively TRBD1 (5 bases). Germline lookup yields CDR1 LNHDA and CDR2 SQIVND (reference sequence). The germline V and J ends were trimmed by 3 bases and 8 bases, with 19 bases remaining between them. The CDR3 sequence is 15 residues long. CDR3 in DNA: TGTGCCAGTAGTATTAGGGGACGGTGGCTGCGGGGCTACACCTTC. It specifies CASSIRGRWLRGYTF. The whole variable domain, filled in from reference TRBV19 and TRBJ1-2, reads DGGITQSPKYLFRKEGQNVTLSCEQNLNHDAMYWYRQDPGQGLRLIYYSQIVNDFQKGDIAEGYSVSREKKESFPLTVTSAQKNPTAFYLCASSIRGRWLRGYTFGSGTRLTVV.

As regards this clonotype: The germline gene is not matched at one end of the junction; a read error may be the cause. This sequence joins TRBV4-2 and TRBJ2-7; D tentatively fits TRBD1 or TRBD2 (6 bases each). The CDR3 loop spans 15 amino acids. CDR1 LGHNA and CDR2 YNFKEQ come from the germline V gene. CDR3 amino acids: CACSQGGGLSAEQYF. The DNA for the CDR3 is TGTGCCTGCAGCCAAGGGGGAGGACTCTCGGCCGAGCAGTACTTC.

The rearrangement links TRBV6-2 or TRBV6-3 to TRBJ2-2; possibly TRBD1 for D (5 bases). Germline loops: CDR1 MNHEY, CDR2 SVGEGT. This CDR3 contains 16 residues. The V gene lost 2 bases and the J gene lost 2 bases, with 12 bases spanning the gap. The CDR3 DNA sequence: TGTGCCAGCAGTTACGTAGGGGTTAGAAACACCGGGGAGCTGTTTTTT. Protein product: CASSYVGVRNTGELFF.

The chain recombines TRBV20-1 with TRBJ2-1, with 7 bases identical to TRBD2. Losses at the gene ends were 5 bases for V and 4 bases for J; bases not matched to a gene: 8. This CDR3 contains 14 residues. Per germline, CDR1 DFQATT and CDR2 SNEGSKA (reference sequence). CDR3 amino acids: CSASWEGRYNEQFF. The CDR3, as DNA: TGCAGTGCTTCGTGGGAGGGCCGATACAATGAGCAGTTCTTC.

This chain links TRBV10-3 with TRBJ2-1; 9 bases map to TRBD2. From germline, CDR1 is ENHRY and CDR2 SYGVKD. This CDR3 contains 16 residues. V was clipped by 0 bases and J by 9 bases; unmatched bases: 9. This CDR3 is CAISESELAGGIEQFF. The CDR3 region has the DNA TGTGCCATCAGTGAGTCCGAACTAGCGGGCGGTATTGAGCAGTTCTTC.

Only a few counts were recorded for this clonotype. Sequence at one end of the junction differs from germline and may be a read error. This sequence joins TRBV10-3 and TRBJ2-7; the D is unclear. Germline CDR1 ENHRY, CDR2 SYGVKD. There are 13 residues in the CDR3. This CDR3 is CAIIEDHSYEQYF. CDR3 DNA sequence: TGTGCCATCATTGAGGACCACTCCTACGAGCAGTACTTC.